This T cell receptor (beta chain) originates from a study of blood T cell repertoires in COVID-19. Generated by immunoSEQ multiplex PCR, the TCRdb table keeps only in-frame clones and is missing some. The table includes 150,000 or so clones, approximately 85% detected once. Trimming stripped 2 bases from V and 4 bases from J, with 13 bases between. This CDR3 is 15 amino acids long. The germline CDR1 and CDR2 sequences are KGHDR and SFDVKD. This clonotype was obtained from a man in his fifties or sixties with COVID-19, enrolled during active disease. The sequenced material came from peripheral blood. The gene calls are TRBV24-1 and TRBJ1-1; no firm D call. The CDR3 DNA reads TGTGCCACCAGTGATTCGGACTTGGGTGGCACTGAAGCTTTCTTT. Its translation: CATSDSDLGGTEAFF.